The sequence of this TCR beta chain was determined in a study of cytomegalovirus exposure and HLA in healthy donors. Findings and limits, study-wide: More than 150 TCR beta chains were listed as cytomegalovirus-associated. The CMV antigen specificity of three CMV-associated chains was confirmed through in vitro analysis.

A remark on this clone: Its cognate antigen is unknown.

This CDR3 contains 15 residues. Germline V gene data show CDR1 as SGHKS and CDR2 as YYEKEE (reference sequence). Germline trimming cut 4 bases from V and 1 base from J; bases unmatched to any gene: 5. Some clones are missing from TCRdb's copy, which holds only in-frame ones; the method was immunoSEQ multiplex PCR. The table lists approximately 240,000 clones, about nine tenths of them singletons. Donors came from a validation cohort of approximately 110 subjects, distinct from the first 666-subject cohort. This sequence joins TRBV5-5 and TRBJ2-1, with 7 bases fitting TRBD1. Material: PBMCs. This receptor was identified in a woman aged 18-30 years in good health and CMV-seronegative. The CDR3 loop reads CASSKDRVSYNEQFF. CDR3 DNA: TGTGCCAGCAGCAAAGACAGGGTTTCCTACAATGAGCAGTTCTTC.